This T cell receptor beta chain was sequenced for a study of T-cell reconstitution after alpha-beta-depleted transplantation in children. In its sample, this clonotype was seen many times. An end of the junction differs from the germline gene, which may be a read error. Library preparation (for TCRbeta) was performed with unique molecular identifiers. MiXCR, run by TCRdb on the PCR reads, gives a single entry per CDR3 protein. The sample has approximately 640,000 distinct CDR3 sequences; over 15% are singletons. In germline, CDR1 is SQVTM, CDR2 ANQGSEA. This CDR3 has 14 residues. The clonotype comes from a human donor who donated a stem cell graft to a child with acute myeloid leukemia. The material sequenced was PBMCs from the stem cell graft donor, taken from the stem cell graft. The chain joins TRBV29-1 to TRBJ2-1; D may be TRBD2 (6 bases). The CDR3 nucleotides read TGCAGCGTGGAAGGAGGGGATCACTACAATGAGCAGTTCTTC. Its translation: CSVEGGDHYNEQFF.